These 30 T cell receptor beta chains share one sample of origin, sequenced in a study of T-cell reconstitution after alpha-beta-depleted transplantation in children. The authors prepared the TCRbeta library with unique molecular identifiers. TCRdb redid the calling of the PCR reads with MiXCR, one entry per CDR3 protein. The sample records 200,000 or so distinct CDR3 sequences, approximately 7% being singletons. Sample: PBMCs, taken before TCRalphabeta/CD19-depleted stem cell transplant. These receptor sequences come from a boy younger than 10 with acute lymphoblastic leukemia, due to receive a stem cell transplant.

This rearrangement joins TRBV20-1 to TRBJ1-1; 7 bases are shared with TRBD1. Per germline, CDR1 DFQATT and CDR2 SNEGSKA (reference sequence). The CDR3 spans 15 residues. CDR3 nucleotide sequence: TGCAGATTCCGGGACAGTCCCCTCCCGAGCACTGAAGCTTTCTTT. Its translation is CRFRDSPLPSTEAFF.

This clonotype appeared many times. The genes are TRBV4-3 and TRBJ1-4, with D possibly matching TRBD1 (6 bases). Germline V gene data show CDR1 as LGHNA and CDR2 as YSLEER. This CDR3 region has 15 residues. V was trimmed by 0 bases and J by 5 bases, leaving 10 bases between them. The CDR3, as DNA: TGCGCCAGCAGCCAAGAAAGCCAGGGGAATGAAAAACTGTTTTTT. Amino acids: CASSQESQGNEKLFF.

This clonotype was seen many times. The chain joins TRBV28 to TRBJ1-4; TRBD1 aligns across 7 bases. Germline trimming cut 5 bases from V and 8 bases from J; bases unmatched to any gene: 14. From germline, CDR1 is MDHEN and CDR2 SYDVKM. The CDR3 extends over 16 amino acids. CDR3 nucleotide sequence: TGTGCCAGCAGTAGCAGGGGGGGGAATAGGGGCGAAAAACTGTTTTTT. Protein sequence: CASSSRGGNRGEKLFF.

This clonotype has at least ten counts. This rearrangement joins TRBV29-1 to TRBJ2-1; possibly TRBD1 for D (5 bases). The V end lost 6 bases, the J end lost 1 base, and 22 bases lay between the germline ends. The CDR3 spans 17 residues. The germline CDR1 and CDR2 sequences are SQVTM and ANQGSEA. Here the CDR3 reads CSVEIRQGVDSYNEQFF. CDR3 nucleotides: TGCAGCGTAGAGATCCGCCAGGGCGTCGATTCCTACAATGAGCAGTTCTTC.

This clonotype was observed at least ten times. This chain uses TRBV6-1 with TRBJ2-2; perhaps TRBD2 as D (5 bases). The CDR3 has 15 amino acids. Trimming left V 6 bases short and J 3 bases short, with 14 bases between. Germline V gives CDR1 MNHNS, CDR2 SASEGT. The CDR3 spells CASRTLVGDTGELFF. For the CDR3, the DNA is TGTGCCAGCAGGACCCTGGTCGGGGACACCGGGGAGCTGTTTTTT.

This clonotype was seen at least ten times. The chain carries TRBV20-1 and TRBJ2-4; D is possibly TRBD2 (6 bases). Germline CDR1 reads DFQATT; CDR2 reads SNEGSKA (reference sequence). The CDR3 extends over 17 amino acids. V was trimmed by 3 bases and J by 1 base, leaving 19 bases between them. The CDR3 loop reads CSASWASDWGAKNIQYF. The CDR3 bases are TGCAGTGCTAGTTGGGCTAGCGACTGGGGGGCCAAAAACATTCAGTACTTC.

This clonotype has more than one count but fewer than ten. This chain uses TRBV20-1 with TRBJ1-5; 7 nucleotides align to TRBD1. The length of the CDR3 is 13 residues. Germline CDR1 reads DFQATT; CDR2 reads SNEGSKA (reference sequence). J gave up 2 bases and V 5 bases, and 3 bases lay outside the gene matches. CDR3: CSAPGTGNQPQHF. DNA for the CDR3: TGCAGTGCTCCCGGGACAGGCAATCAGCCCCAGCATTTT.

The rearrangement links TRBV20-1 to TRBJ2-5; 12 bases match TRBD2. There are 17 residues in the CDR3. After removal of 4 bases from V and 2 bases from J, the junction contained 11 bases not matched to a gene. Germline loops: CDR1 DFQATT, CDR2 SNEGSKA (reference sequence). The CDR3 coding sequence is TGCAGTGCTATCAGACTAGCGGGGGACGACTGGCAAGAGACCCAGTACTTC. The encoded protein is CSAIRLAGDDWQETQYF.

The table lists this clonotype with many counts. The chain employs TRBV20-1 and TRBJ2-7; D may be TRBD1 or TRBD2 (5 bases each). CDR1 and CDR2 from the germline V gene are DFQATT and SNEGSKA (reference sequence). V was pared by 5 bases and J by 3 bases, with 17 bases between. This CDR3 has 14 residues. DNA of the CDR3: TGCAGTGCTGGGGGATTAACAGGTCTCTACGAGCAGTACTTC. Its protein product is CSAGGLTGLYEQYF.

This clonotype was recorded many times. The V and J genes are TRBV5-1 and TRBJ2-2; the match to TRBD1 covers 8 bases. With V trimmed by 4 bases and J by 0 bases, 8 bases remained unmatched. Germline CDR1 and CDR2: SGHRS and YFSETQ. The CDR3 runs 17 residues. This CDR3 reads CASSPAGTGANTGELFF. The CDR3 DNA sequence: TGCGCCAGCAGCCCGGCCGGGACAGGAGCGAACACCGGGGAGCTGTTTTTT.

This clonotype was counted only a few times. This chain joins TRBV21-1 and TRBJ2-1; the D call in the table, TRBD2, was not verified against the DNA. TRBV21-1 is a pseudogene. This CDR3 spans 10 amino acids. CDR3 bases: TGTGCCTCCCGCGGGGCTAGTCGCGTCTTC. Translation gives CASRGASRVF.

In its sample, this clonotype was seen a few times. The chain is built from TRBV6-1 and TRBJ1-2, with a tentative D call TRBD1 (5 bases). CDR1 and CDR2 (germline): MNHNS, SASEGT. Trimming pared 8 bases from V and 7 bases from J, leaving 23 bases between. This CDR3 region has 15 residues. The CDR3 bases are TGTGCCAGCGGGAAAAAGACAGCGATAATAGGTGGCTACACCTTC. This codes for CASGKKTAIIGGYTF.

The V and J genes are TRBV20-1 and TRBJ2-5; 9 nucleotides line up with TRBD2. CDR3 length: 15 residues. J gave up 2 bases and V 5 bases, and 9 bases lay outside the gene matches. Germline V gene sequence: CDR1 DFQATT, CDR2 SNEGSKA (reference sequence). The CDR3 DNA follows: TGCAGTGCTCGGTTAGCGGGAGAAGGGCAAGAGACCCAGTACTTC. This translates into CSARLAGEGQETQYF.

This clonotype was counted a few times. This chain joins TRBV19 and TRBJ1-5, with D unclear. This CDR3 is 13 amino acids long. Germline CDR1 is LNHDA and CDR2 is SQIVND (reference sequence). V gave up 6 bases and J gave up 6 bases, with 12 bases separating them. In DNA, the CDR3 is TGTGCCAGTAGCCGCTGGTGGTTTCAGCCCCAGCATTTT. It is translated as CASSRWWFQPQHF.

This clonotype was recorded many times. V gene TRBV29-1 combines with J gene TRBJ1-4; D not resolved. With 0 bases removed from V and 6 bases from J, the gap between germline ends came to 8 bases. This CDR3 contains 13 residues. Germline lookup yields CDR1 SQVTM and CDR2 ANQGSEA. CDR3 in amino acids: CSVEDPYHEKLFF. DNA of the CDR3: TGCAGCGTTGAAGACCCTTATCATGAAAAACTGTTTTTT.

V is TRBV11-3 and J is TRBJ1-1; D call uncertain. V was trimmed by 1 base and J by 1 base, leaving 7 bases between them. The CDR3 runs to 14 residues. Per germline, CDR1 SGHNT and CDR2 YENEEA. CDR3 protein: CASSLVAGNTEAFF. CDR3 DNA sequence: TGTGCCAGCAGCTTAGTAGCCGGGAACACTGAAGCTTTCTTT.

This clonotype was seen at least ten times. The V gene is TRBV6-5, the J gene TRBJ2-3, with 15 nucleotides matching TRBD2. Germline lookup yields CDR1 MNHEY and CDR2 SVGAGI. Trimming took 0 bases from V and 1 from J; bases not matched to a gene: 5. This CDR3 has 19 amino acids. As DNA, the CDR3 is TGTGCCAGCAGTTACTCGGGGACTAGCGGGGGGAGGCGCACAGATACGCAGTATTTT. Protein product: CASSYSGTSGGRRTDTQYF.

The table lists this clonotype with many counts. V usage is TRBV7-9 and J usage is TRBJ2-7; the match to TRBD1 covers 10 bases. This CDR3 region has 16 residues. The V segment lost 8 bases and the J segment 0 bases; nucleotides outside the gene matches: 10. CDR1 SEHNR and CDR2 FQNEAQ come from the germline V gene (reference sequence). DNA of the CDR3: TGTGCCAGCCAAAAGGGACAGGGGACGAACTCCTACGAGCAGTACTTC. Translated, it gives CASQKGQGTNSYEQYF.

At least ten counts were recorded for this clonotype. CDR3 sequence: CASSVAPGQETTGELFF. CDR3 bases: TGTGCCAGCAGCGTAGCCCCTGGACAGGAGACGACCGGGGAGCTGTTTTTT. The chain links TRBV9 to TRBJ2-2; TRBD1 agrees at 7 bases. The CDR3 runs 17 residues. The V gene's germline CDR1 is SGDLS and CDR2 YYNGEE. V was pared by 0 bases and J by 5 bases, with 10 bases of the junction left unmatched. Supplemented by reference TRBV9 and TRBJ2-2, the full variable domain reads DSGVTQTPKHLITATGQRVTLRCSPRSGDLSVYWYQQSLDQGLQFLIQYYNGEERAKGNILERFSAQQFPDLHSELNLSSLELGDSALYFCASSVAPGQETTGELFFGEGSRLTVL.

This clonotype was counted between two and nine times. DNA of the CDR3: TGCAGTGGGGCCGGCTTTTTAGATACGCAGTATTTT. Protein product: CSGAGFLDTQYF. The chain carries TRBV20-1 and TRBJ2-3; D is unclear. Germline assignment: CDR1 DFQATT and CDR2 SNEGSKA (reference sequence). V gave up 7 bases and J gave up 5 bases, with 13 bases separating them. The CDR3 runs to 12 residues.

This clonotype has only a few counts. The chain uses TRBV6-2 or TRBV6-3 and TRBJ2-1; weak D call: TRBD2 (6 bases). Per the germline V gene, CDR1 is MNHEY and CDR2 is SVGEGT. This CDR3 has 15 residues. The V and J ends lost 4 bases and 1 base respectively, with 11 bases between them. CDR3 protein: CASSSRLVSYNEQFF. DNA of the CDR3: TGTGCCAGCAGTTCCAGACTAGTTTCCTACAATGAGCAGTTCTTC.

This clonotype turned up a few times. The chain links TRBV28 to TRBJ2-5, with TRBD2 matching over 7 bases. There are 15 residues in the CDR3. J lost 1 base, V lost 5 bases, and 7 bases had no gene match. Germline V CDR1 and CDR2: MDHEN, SYDVKM. CDR3 DNA: TGTGCCAGCAGTCCGCACTCTAGCGGCCAAGAGACCCAGTACTTC. Its protein is CASSPHSSGQETQYF.

This clonotype was recorded many times. The chain uses TRBV29-1 and TRBJ2-2; 7 bases agree with TRBD1. This CDR3 is 13 amino acids long. The ends lost 7 bases at V and 2 bases at J; junction bases unmatched: 4. The germline V gene encodes CDR1 SQVTM and CDR2 ANQGSEA. The CDR3 bases are TGCAGCGCCCGGGACAGCAACACCGGGGAGCTGTTTTTT. Its translation is CSARDSNTGELFF.

This rearrangement joins TRBV4-2 to TRBJ2-7, with 8 bases that match TRBD2. The CDR3 contains 16 residues. Per the germline V gene, CDR1 is LGHNA and CDR2 is YNFKEQ. The junction had 6 bases not matched to a gene; V was cut back by 2 bases and J by 0 bases. CDR3 protein: CASSQSGSRSSYEQYF. CDR3 DNA sequence: TGTGCCAGCAGCCAAAGCGGGAGTCGGAGCTCCTACGAGCAGTACTTC.

This clonotype was recorded many times. The chain couples TRBV7-9 to TRBJ2-1; 7 bases agree with TRBD1. V gave up 4 bases and J gave up 5 bases; unmatched junction bases: 8. This CDR3 has 15 residues. Germline V CDR1 and CDR2: SEHNR, FQNEAQ (reference sequence). This CDR3 is CASSSTGKADNEQFF. The CDR3 DNA reads TGTGCCAGCAGCTCGACAGGGAAGGCGGACAATGAGCAGTTCTTC.

This clonotype was picked up many times. The CDR3 region is CASSLGTGNYGYTF. CDR3 sequence (DNA): TGTGCCAGCAGCTTAGGGACAGGGAACTATGGCTACACCTTC. This chain uses TRBV7-3 with TRBJ1-2; 9 positions match TRBD1. Losses at the gene ends were 2 bases for V and 2 bases for J; bases not matched to a gene: 0. Germline lookup yields CDR1 SGHTA and CDR2 FQGTGA. The CDR3 spans 14 residues.

This clonotype showed up many times. The chain is built from TRBV11-2 and TRBJ2-7; D is unresolved. The V gene's germline CDR1 is SGHAT and CDR2 FQNNGV. This CDR3 spans 12 amino acids. Trimming removed 3 bases from V and 7 bases from J, with 10 bases in between. This CDR3 is CASSFSVTEQYF. CDR3 DNA sequence: TGTGCCAGCAGCTTTTCTGTTACGGAGCAGTACTTC.

At least ten counts were recorded for this clonotype. V and J are TRBV5-1 and TRBJ2-2, with D perhaps matching TRBD1 (6 bases). The V end was cut by 5 bases, the J end by 7 bases, with 18 bases between. The CDR3 has 15 residues. In germline, CDR1 is SGHRS, CDR2 YFSETQ. Here the CDR3 DNA reads TGCGCCAGCAGTCCGGACAGAGGGAAATACGGGGAGCTGTTTTTT. Protein sequence: CASSPDRGKYGELFF.

To note about this clonotype: A much larger clone lies a single base off, so this may be a read error. The chain recombines TRBV5-6 with TRBJ1-2; no clear D. Trimming left V 4 bases short and J 5 bases short, with 18 bases between. The CDR3 spans 15 residues. Germline V gene lookup returns CDR1 SGHDT and CDR2 YYEEEE. The CDR3: CASSGGGSTPYGYTF. Written as DNA, the CDR3 is TGTGCCAGCAGCGGAGGAGGGAGCACCCCGTATGGCTACACCTTC.

For this clonotype: This clone may be a read error of a much larger clone one base away. This rearrangement joins TRBV10-3 to TRBJ2-1; the match to TRBD2 covers 7 bases. The CDR3 runs to 11 residues. Germline V lookup: CDR1 ENHRY, CDR2 SYGVKD. The CDR3 sequence: CATATSNEEFF. For the CDR3, the DNA is TGTGCCACAGCGACTAGCAATGAGGAGTTCTTC.